This T cell receptor beta chain was profiled in a study of vaccination and CD4 T cells after COVID-19. Study information: By nasal swab PCR, the convalescent patients were SARS-CoV-2 positive, with under 10 mild cases and one severe. Treatment of control cultures consisted of a CEFX pool, an HIV-1 Nef pool, or no peptide. General study results and limits: Only relatively few convalescent patients were studied, and early post-infection timepoints were not analyzed.

Researchers used the Oncomine TCR Beta short-read assay to sequence DNA from cultured CD4+ T cells. From cultured CD4+ T cells, genomic DNA was extracted. TCRdb passed the PCR reads through MiXCR, listing each CDR3 protein once. The repertoire consists of roughly 15,000 distinct CDR3 sequences, with under 60% occurring once and the leading ten covering 25% to 30%. Germline lookup yields CDR1 GTSNPN and CDR2 SVGIG (reference sequence). V shed 5 bases and J 1 base; nucleotides not matched to a gene: 2. This CDR3 spans 13 amino acids. As to treatment: roughly nine-day PBMC culture with coronavirus spike peptide pools or control peptides (ViraFEST assay). In its sample, this clonotype was seen once. What it binds is unknown.

Sequencing used cultured CD4+ T cells from blood, obtained after SARS-CoV-2 vaccination. The chain uses TRBV30 and TRBJ2-3, with 8 nucleotides matching TRBD1. This TCR derives from a human donor with COVID-19. The DNA of the CDR3 is TGTGCCTGGGGGGGACAGGGCACAGATACGCAGTATTTT. This encodes CAWGGQGTDTQYF.